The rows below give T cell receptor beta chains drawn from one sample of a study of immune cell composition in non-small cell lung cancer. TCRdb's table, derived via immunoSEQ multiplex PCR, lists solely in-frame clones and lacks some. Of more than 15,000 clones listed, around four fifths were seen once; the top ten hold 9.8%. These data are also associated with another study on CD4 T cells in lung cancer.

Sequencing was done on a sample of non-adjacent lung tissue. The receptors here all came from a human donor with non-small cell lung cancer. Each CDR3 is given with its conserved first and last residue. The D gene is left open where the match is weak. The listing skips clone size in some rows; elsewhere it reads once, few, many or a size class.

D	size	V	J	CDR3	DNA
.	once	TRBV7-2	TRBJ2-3	CASSWGGSTDTQYF	TGTGCCAGCAGCTGGGGCGGAAGCACAGATACGCAGTATTTT
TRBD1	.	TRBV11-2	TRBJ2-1	CASSLADRGTYNEQFF	TGTGCCAGCAGCTTAGCGGACAGGGGGACCTACAATGAGCAGTTCTTC
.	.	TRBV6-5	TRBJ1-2	CASSYKQGVGYTF	TGTGCCAGCAGTTACAAACAGGGAGTAGGCTACACCTTC
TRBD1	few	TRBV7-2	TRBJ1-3	CASSQDRGTGNTIYF	TGTGCCAGCAGCCAGGACAGGGGAACTGGAAACACCATATATTTT
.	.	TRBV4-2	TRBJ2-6	CASSQDWSRGSGANVLTF	TGTGCCAGCAGCCAAGATTGGAGCAGGGGCTCTGGGGCCAACGTCCTGACTTTC
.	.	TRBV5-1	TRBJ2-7	CASTEISSAEQYF	TGTGCCAGCACCGAAATTTCCTCTGCCGAGCAGTACTTC
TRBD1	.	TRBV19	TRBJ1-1	CASKLTGVVEAFF	TGTGCCAGTAAACTTACAGGGGTAGTTGAAGCTTTCTTT
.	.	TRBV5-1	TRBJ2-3	CASSLWGSDTQYF	TGCGCCAGCAGCTTGTGGGGTAGTGATACGCAGTATTTT
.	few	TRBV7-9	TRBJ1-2	CASSLEPGTGYTF	TGTGCCAGCAGCTTAGAACCAGGGACTGGCTACACCTTC
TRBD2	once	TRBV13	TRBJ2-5	CASSREVAGAETQYF	TGTGCCAGCAGCCGAGAGGTAGCGGGGGCCGAGACCCAGTACTTC
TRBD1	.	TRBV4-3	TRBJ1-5	CASSPAQGVGQPQHF	TGCGCCAGCAGCCCGGCACAGGGGGTAGGACAGCCCCAGCATTTT
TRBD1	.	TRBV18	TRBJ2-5	CASSPMTGRETQYF	TGTGCCAGCTCACCTATGACAGGGAGAGAGACCCAGTACTTC
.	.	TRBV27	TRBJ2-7	CASSSLGTDITYEQYF	TGTGCCAGCAGCTCCTTGGGGACCGATATCACCTACGAGCAGTACTTC
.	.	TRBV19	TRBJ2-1	CASSIVLPGNEQFF	TGTGCCAGTAGTATAGTTCTCCCCGGGAATGAGCAGTTCTTC
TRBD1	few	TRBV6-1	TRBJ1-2	CASSEDRQGGDYTF	TGTGCCAGCAGTGAAGACAGACAGGGAGGCGACTACACCTTC
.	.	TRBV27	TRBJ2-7	CASSPRRAFSYEQYF	TGTGCCAGCAGTCCCCGACGGGCTTTCTCCTACGAGCAGTACTTC
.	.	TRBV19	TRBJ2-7	CASSISGGNSYEQYF	TGTGCCAGTAGTATATCCGGGGGCAACTCCTACGAGCAGTACTTC
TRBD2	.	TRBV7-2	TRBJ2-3	CASSDSRSSGGTDTQYF	TGTGCCAGCAGCGACTCCCGGTCTAGCGGGGGCACAGATACGCAGTATTTT
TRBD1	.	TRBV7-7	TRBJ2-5	CATGTGRSGETQYF	TGTGCCACCGGGACAGGGAGGTCGGGAGAGACCCAGTACTTC
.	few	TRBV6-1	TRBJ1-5	CASRPSGDSNQPQHF	TGTGCCAGCAGACCTTCAGGGGATAGCAATCAGCCCCAGCATTTT
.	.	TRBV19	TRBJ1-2	CASSISTGRLHGYTF	TGTGCCAGTAGTATTAGTACAGGGAGGCTTCATGGCTACACCTTC
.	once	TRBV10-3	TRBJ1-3	CAISMGGVSGNTIYF	TGTGCCATCAGCATGGGGGGGGTCTCTGGAAACACCATATATTTT
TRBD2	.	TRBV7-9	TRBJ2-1	CASSGLAGAPNEQFF	TGTGCCAGCAGTGGCCTAGCGGGGGCTCCCAATGAGCAGTTCTTC
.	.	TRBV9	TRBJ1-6	CASSVSVNSPLHF	TGTGCCAGCAGCGTCTCTGTAAATTCACCCCTCCACTTT
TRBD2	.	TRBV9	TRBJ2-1	CASSPPGTSPYNEQFF	TGTGCCAGCAGCCCCCCCGGGACTAGCCCCTACAATGAGCAGTTCTTC
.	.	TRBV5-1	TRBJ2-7	CASSFGPGASEQYF	TGCGCCAGCAGCTTTGGACCGGGGGCCAGTGAACAGTACTTC
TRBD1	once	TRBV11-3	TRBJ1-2	CASSLDDRGKRRGYTF	TGTGCCAGCAGCTTAGACGACAGGGGAAAACGTCGAGGCTACACCTTC
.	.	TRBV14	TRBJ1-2	CASSQVAQSYGYTF	TGTGCCAGCAGCCAAGTCGCCCAGAGCTATGGCTACACCTTC
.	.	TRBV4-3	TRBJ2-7	CASSARRWGEQYF	TGCGCCAGCAGCGCGCGACGATGGGGCGAGCAGTACTTC
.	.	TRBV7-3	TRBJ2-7	CASSLVLDKGSYEQYF	TGTGCCAGCAGCTTGGTTCTGGACAAGGGCTCCTACGAGCAGTACTTC
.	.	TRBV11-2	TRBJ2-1	CASSRDVADQFF	TGTGCCAGCAGCAGAGACGTAGCGGACCAGTTCTTC
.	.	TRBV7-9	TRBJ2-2	CASSPGRDGSGELFF	TGTGCCAGCAGCCCCGGACGGGACGGGTCCGGGGAGCTGTTTTTT
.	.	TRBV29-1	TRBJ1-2	CSVEWEWDGYTF	TGCAGCGTTGAATGGGAATGGGATGGCTACACCTTC
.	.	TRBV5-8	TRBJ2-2	CASSFPGTTGELFF	TGTGCCAGCAGCTTCCCCGGGACGACCGGGGAGCTGTTTTTT
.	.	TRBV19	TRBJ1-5	CASSYTAVSNQPQHF	TGTGCCAGTAGTTACACGGCTGTAAGCAATCAGCCCCAGCATTTT
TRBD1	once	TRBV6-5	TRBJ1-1	CASSRRQGKDTEAFF	TGTGCCAGCAGTAGACGACAGGGCAAGGACACTGAAGCTTTCTTT
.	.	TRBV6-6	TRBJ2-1	CASSGGSPYNEQFF	TGTGCCAGCAGTGGGGGTAGCCCCTACAATGAGCAGTTCTTC
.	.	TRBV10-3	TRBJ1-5	CAISESTVNQPQHF	TGTGCCATCAGTGAGTCGACAGTGAATCAGCCCCAGCATTTT
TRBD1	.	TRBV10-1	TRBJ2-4	CAIKTGTGGPLAKNIQYF	TGCGCCATAAAAACCGGGACAGGGGGACCATTAGCCAAAAACATTCAGTACTTC
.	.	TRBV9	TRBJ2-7	CASGRGSTYEQYF	TGTGCCAGCGGGAGGGGGAGCACCTACGAGCAGTACTTC
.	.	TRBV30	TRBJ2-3	CAWSVHRQESTDTQYF	TGTGCCTGGAGTGTACATCGGCAGGAGAGCACAGATACGCAGTATTTT
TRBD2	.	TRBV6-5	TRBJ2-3	CASSRTSGRTDTQYF	TGTGCCAGCAGTAGGACTAGCGGACGCACAGATACGCAGTATTTT
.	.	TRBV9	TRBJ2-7	CASSVQGGTGIYEQYF	TGTGCCAGCAGCGTACAGGGAGGGACAGGCATTTACGAGCAGTACTTC
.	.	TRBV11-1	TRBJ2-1	CASSFRTDNEQFF	TGTGCCAGCAGCTTCCGGACAGACAATGAGCAGTTCTTC
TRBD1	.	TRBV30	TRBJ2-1	CAWSRNRGIYSSYNEQFF	TGTGCCTGGAGTCGGAACAGGGGGATTTATAGCTCCTACAATGAGCAGTTCTTC